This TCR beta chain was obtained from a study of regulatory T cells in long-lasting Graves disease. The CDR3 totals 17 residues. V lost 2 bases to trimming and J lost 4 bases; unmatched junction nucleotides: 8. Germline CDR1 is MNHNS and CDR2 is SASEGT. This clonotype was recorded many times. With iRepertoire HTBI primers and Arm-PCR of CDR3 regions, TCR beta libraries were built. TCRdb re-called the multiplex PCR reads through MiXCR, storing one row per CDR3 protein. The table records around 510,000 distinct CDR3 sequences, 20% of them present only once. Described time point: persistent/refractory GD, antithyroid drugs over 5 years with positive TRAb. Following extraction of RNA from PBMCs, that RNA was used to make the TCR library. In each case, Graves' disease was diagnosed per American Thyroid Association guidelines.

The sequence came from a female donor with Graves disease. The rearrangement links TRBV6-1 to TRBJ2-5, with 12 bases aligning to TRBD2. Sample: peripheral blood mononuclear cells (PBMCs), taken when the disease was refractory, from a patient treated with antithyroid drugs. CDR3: CASSEWRLAGAGETQYF. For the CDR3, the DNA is TGTGCCAGCAGTGAATGGAGACTAGCGGGAGCGGGAGAGACCCAGTACTTC.